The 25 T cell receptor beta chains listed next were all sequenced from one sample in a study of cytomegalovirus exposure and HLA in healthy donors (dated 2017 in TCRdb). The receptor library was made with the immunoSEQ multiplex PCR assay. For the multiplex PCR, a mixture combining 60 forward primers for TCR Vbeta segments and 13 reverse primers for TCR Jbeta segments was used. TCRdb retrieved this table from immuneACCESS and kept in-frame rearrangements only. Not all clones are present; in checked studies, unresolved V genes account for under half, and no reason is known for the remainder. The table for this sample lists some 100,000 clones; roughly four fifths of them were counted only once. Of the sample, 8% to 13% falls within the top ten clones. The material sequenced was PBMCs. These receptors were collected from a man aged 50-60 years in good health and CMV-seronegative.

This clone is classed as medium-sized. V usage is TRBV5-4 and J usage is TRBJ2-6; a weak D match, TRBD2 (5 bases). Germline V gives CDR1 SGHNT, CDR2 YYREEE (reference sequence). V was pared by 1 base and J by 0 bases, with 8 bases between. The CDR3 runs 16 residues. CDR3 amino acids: CASSLLRDSGANVLTF. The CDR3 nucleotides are TGTGCCAGCAGCTTGTTACGGGACTCTGGGGCCAACGTCCTGACTTTC.

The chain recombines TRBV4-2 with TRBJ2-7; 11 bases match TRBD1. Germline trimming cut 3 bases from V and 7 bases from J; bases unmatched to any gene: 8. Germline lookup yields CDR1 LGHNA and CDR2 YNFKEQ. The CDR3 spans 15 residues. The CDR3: CASSQPGQGAREQYF. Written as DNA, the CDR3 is TGTGCCAGCAGCCAGCCCGGACAGGGGGCACGGGAGCAGTACTTC.

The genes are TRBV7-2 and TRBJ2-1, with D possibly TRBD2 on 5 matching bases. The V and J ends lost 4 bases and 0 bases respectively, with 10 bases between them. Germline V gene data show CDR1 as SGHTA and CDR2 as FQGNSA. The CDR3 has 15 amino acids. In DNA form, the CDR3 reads TGTGCCAGCAGCTCGACGGGGTACTCCTACAATGAGCAGTTCTTC. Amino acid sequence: CASSSTGYSYNEQFF.

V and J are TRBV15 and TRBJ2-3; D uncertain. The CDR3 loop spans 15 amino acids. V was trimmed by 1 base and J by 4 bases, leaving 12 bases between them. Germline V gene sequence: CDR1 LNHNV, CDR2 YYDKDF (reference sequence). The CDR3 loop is CATSRAHKSADTQYF. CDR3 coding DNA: TGTGCCACCAGCAGAGCCCACAAGAGCGCAGATACGCAGTATTTT.

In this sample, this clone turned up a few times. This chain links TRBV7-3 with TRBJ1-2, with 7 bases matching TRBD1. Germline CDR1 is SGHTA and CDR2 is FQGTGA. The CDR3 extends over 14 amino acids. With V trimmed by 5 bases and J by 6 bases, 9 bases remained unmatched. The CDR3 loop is CASSDNRQGDGYTF. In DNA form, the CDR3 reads TGTGCCAGCAGCGACAACCGACAGGGCGATGGCTACACCTTC. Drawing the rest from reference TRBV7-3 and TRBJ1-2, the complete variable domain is GAGVSQTPSNKVTEKGKYVELRCDPISGHTALYWYRQSLGQGPEFLIYFQGTGAADDSGLPNDRFFAVRPEGSVSTLKIQRTERGDSAVYLCASSDNRQGDGYTFGSGTRLTVV.

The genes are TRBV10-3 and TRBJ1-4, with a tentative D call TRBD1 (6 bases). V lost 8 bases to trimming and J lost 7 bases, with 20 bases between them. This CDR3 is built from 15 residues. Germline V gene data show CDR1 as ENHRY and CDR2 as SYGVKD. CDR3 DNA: TGTGCCATCGGCTCAGGGGCAGGGGAAGGTGAAAAACTGTTTTTT. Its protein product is CAIGSGAGEGEKLFF.

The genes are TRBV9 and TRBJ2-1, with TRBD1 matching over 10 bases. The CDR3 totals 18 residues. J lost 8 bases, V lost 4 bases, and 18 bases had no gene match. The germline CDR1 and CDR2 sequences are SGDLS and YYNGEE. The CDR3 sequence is CASSITLAGTGDNYEQFF. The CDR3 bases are TGTGCCAGCAGCATAACCTTGGCCGGGACAGGGGATAATTATGAGCAGTTCTTC.

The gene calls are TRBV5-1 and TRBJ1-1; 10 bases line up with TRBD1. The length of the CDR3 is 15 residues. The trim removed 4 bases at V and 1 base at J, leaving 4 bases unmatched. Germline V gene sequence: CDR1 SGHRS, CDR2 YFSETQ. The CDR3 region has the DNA TGCGCCAGCAGCGAACGACAGGGGGCGAACACTGAAGCTTTCTTT. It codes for CASSERQGANTEAFF.

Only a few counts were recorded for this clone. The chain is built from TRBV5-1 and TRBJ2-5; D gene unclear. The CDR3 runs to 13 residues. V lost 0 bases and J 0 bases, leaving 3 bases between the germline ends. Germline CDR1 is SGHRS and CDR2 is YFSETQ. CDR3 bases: TGCGCCAGCAGCTTGGACAACCAAGAGACCCAGTACTTC. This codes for CASSLDNQETQYF.

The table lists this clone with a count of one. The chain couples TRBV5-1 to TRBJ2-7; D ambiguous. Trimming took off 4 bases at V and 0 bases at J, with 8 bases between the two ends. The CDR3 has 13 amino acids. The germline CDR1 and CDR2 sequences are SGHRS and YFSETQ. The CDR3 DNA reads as TGCGCCAGCAGCCCGCGTCGCTCCTACGAGCAGTACTTC. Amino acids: CASSPRRSYEQYF. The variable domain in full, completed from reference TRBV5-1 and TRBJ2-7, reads KAGVTQTPRYLIKTRGQQVTLSCSPISGHRSVSWYQQTPGQGLQFLFEYFSETQRNKGNFPGRFSGRQFSNSRSEMNVSTLELGDSALYLCASSPRRSYEQYFGPGTRLTVT.

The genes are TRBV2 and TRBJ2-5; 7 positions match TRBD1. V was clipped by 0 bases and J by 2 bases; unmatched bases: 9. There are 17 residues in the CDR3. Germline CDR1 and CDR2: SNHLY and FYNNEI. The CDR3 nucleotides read TGTGCCAGCAGTGAAGCGGGAACTAGGACAGGACAAGAGACCCAGTACTTC. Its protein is CASSEAGTRTGQETQYF.

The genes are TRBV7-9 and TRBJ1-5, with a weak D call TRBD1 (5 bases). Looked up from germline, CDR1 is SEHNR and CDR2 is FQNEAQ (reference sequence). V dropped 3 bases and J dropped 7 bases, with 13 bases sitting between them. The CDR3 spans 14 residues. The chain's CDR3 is CASSFGRDGQPQHF. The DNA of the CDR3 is TGTGCCAGCAGCTTCGGCAGGGATGGGCAGCCCCAGCATTTT.

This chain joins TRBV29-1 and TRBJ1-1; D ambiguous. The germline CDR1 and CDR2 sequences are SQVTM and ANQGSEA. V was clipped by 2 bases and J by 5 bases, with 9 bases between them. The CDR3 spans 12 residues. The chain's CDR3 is CSVELFETEAFF. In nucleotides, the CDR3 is TGCAGCGTTGAATTATTTGAGACTGAAGCTTTCTTT.

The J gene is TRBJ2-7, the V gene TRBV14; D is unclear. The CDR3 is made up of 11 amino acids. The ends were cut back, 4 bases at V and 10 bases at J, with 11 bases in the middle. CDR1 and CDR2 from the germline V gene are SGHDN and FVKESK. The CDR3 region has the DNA TGTGCCAGCAGCCCCGGAGCTCTCCAGTACTTC. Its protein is CASSPGALQYF.

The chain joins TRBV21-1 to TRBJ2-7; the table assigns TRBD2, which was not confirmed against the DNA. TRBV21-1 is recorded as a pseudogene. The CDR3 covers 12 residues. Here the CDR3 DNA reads TGTGCCAGAGGAGGCGGCTCCTACGAGCAGTACTTC. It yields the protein CARGGGSYEQYF.

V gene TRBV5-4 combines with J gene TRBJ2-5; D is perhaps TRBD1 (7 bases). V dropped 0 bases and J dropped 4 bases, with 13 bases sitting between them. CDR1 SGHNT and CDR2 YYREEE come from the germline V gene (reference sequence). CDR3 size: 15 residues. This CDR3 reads CASSLAGGIAETQYF. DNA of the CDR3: TGTGCCAGCAGCTTGGCAGGGGGGATCGCAGAGACCCAGTACTTC.

CDR3 in amino acids: CASSPSGTDTQYF. For the CDR3, the DNA is TGTGCCAGCAGCCCCTCGGGTACAGATACGCAGTATTTT. The chain employs TRBV9 and TRBJ2-3; D not certain. V lost 4 bases, J lost 3 bases, and 9 bases lay in between. CDR1 is SGDLS and CDR2 is YYNGEE in the germline V gene. This CDR3 contains 13 residues. Based on the CDR3 plus reference TRBV9 and TRBJ2-3, the full variable domain is DSGVTQTPKHLITATGQRVTLRCSPRSGDLSVYWYQQSLDQGLQFLIQYYNGEERAKGNILERFSAQQFPDLHSELNLSSLELGDSALYFCASSPSGTDTQYFGPGTRLTVL.

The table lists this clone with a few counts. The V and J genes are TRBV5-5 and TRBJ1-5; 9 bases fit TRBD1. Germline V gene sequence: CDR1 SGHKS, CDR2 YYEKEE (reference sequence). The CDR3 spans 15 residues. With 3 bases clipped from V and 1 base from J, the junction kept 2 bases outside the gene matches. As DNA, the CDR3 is TGTGCCAGCAGCTGGGACAGGGCCAGCAATCAGCCCCAGCATTTT. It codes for CASSWDRASNQPQHF.

CDR3 bases: TGTGCCAGCAGCTTAGGTAGCGGGCTAACTGAGACCCAGTACTTC. Its protein is CASSLGSGLTETQYF. The V call is TRBV11-3, the J call TRBJ2-5, with 7 bases that match TRBD2. Per germline, CDR1 SGHNT and CDR2 YENEEA. The CDR3 spans 15 residues. J lost 5 bases, V lost 1 base, and 7 bases had no gene match.

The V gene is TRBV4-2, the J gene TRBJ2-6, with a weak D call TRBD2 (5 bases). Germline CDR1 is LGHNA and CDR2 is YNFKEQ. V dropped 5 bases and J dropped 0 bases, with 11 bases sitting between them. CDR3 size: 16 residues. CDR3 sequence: CASSLLRDSGANVLTF. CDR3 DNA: TGTGCCAGCAGCTTGTTACGGGACTCTGGGGCCAACGTCCTGACTTTC.

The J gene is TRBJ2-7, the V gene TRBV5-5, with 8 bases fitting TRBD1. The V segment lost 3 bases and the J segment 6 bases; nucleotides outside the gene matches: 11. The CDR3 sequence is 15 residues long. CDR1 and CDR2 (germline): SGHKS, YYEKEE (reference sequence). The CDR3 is CASSSWGQAVGEQYF. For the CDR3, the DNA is TGTGCCAGCAGCTCCTGGGGACAGGCGGTCGGCGAGCAGTACTTC.

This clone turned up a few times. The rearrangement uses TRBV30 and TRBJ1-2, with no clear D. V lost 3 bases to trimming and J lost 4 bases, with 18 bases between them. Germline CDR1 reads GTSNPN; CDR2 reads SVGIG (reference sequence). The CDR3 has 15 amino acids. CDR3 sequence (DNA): TGTGCCTGGAGCACTCCGATGAGGGTCTTCTATGGCTACACCTTC. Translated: CAWSTPMRVFYGYTF. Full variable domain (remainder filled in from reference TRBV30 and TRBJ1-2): SQTIHQWPATLVQPVGSPLSLECTVEGTSNPNLYWYRQAAGRGLQLLFYSVGIGQISSEVPQNLSASRPQDRQFILSSKKLLLSDSGFYLCAWSTPMRVFYGYTFGSGTRLTVV.

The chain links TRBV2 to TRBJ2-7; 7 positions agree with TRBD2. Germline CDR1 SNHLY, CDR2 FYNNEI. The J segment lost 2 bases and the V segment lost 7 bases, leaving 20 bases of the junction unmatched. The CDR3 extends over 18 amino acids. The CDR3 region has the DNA TGTGCCAGCATCCATGGGCGGGAGAACCTCCCTAGTCCCTACGAGCAGTACTTC. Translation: CASIHGRENLPSPYEQYF.

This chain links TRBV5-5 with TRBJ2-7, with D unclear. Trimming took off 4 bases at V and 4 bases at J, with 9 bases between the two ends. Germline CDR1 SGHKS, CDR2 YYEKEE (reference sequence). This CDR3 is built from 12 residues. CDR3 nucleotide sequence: TGTGCCAGCAGCGCCACTAATTACGAGCAGTACTTC. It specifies CASSATNYEQYF. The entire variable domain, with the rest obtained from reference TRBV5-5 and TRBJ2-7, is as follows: DAGVTQSPTHLIKTRGQQVTLRCSPISGHKSVSWYQQVLGQGPQFIFQYYEKEERGRGNFPDRFSARQFPNYSSELNVNALLLGDSALYLCASSATNYEQYFGPGTRLTVT.

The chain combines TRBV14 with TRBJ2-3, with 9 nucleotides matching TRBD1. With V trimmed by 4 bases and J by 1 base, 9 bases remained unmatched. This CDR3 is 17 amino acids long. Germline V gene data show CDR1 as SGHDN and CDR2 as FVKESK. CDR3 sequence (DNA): TGTGCCAGCAGCCCCGGACAGGGGACTCTCCGCACAGATACGCAGTATTTT. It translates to CASSPGQGTLRTDTQYF.